Below, 3 T cell receptor beta chains from the same sample are listed, as sequenced in a study of cytomegalovirus exposure and HLA in healthy donors. 13 Jbeta primers and 60 Vbeta primers were used for the PCR. Profiling relied on immunoSEQ multiplex PCR, and the TCRdb table lists in-frame clones only, not all of them. The sample carries 180,000 or so clones, 60% to 80% recorded once. Sequencing was carried out using PBMCs. The receptor source for this set is a man aged 45-60 years in good health and CMV-seropositive.

Only one count was recorded for this clone. The chain uses TRBV7-6 and TRBJ2-5; 10 nucleotides align to TRBD1. Germline V gene lookup returns CDR1 SGHVS and CDR2 FNYEAQ. Losses at the gene ends were 5 bases for V and 5 bases for J; bases not matched to a gene: 2. The CDR3 has 13 residues. The CDR3 DNA reads TGTGCCAGCAGCCCGGACAGGGGGGAGACCCAGTACTTC. Its translation: CASSPDRGETQYF. The variable domain in full, with the rest retrieved from reference TRBV7-6 and TRBJ2-5, is GAGVSQSPRYKVTKRGQDVALRCDPISGHVSLYWYRQALGQGPEFLTYFNYEAQQDKSGLPNDRFSAERPEGSISTLTIQRTEQRDSAMYRCASSPDRGETQYFGPGTRLLVL.

This rearrangement joins TRBV19 to TRBJ1-1; 7 bases map to TRBD1. Per germline, CDR1 LNHDA and CDR2 SQIVND (reference sequence). This CDR3 spans 15 amino acids. V shed 4 bases and J 6 bases; nucleotides not matched to a gene: 11. The CDR3: CASSRGGSGRAEAFF. The CDR3 region has the DNA TGTGCCAGTAGTAGAGGGGGCTCGGGAAGGGCTGAAGCTTTCTTT.

The chain recombines TRBV4-1 with TRBJ2-4, with D perhaps TRBD1 (6 bases). This CDR3 is 19 amino acids long. CDR1 MGHRA and CDR2 YSYEKL come from the germline V gene. Trimming removed 0 bases at V and 0 bases at J, with 18 bases between. CDR3 sequence (DNA): TGCGCCAGCAGCCAAGATCGACAGGAAAAGGGCCTAGCCAAAAACATTCAGTACTTC. It codes for CASSQDRQEKGLAKNIQYF.